One TCR beta chain is described in this entry. Germline lookup yields CDR1 MGHRA and CDR2 YSYEKL. CDR3 length equals 15 residues. V was clipped by 0 bases and J by 9 bases, with 15 bases between them. This specimen comes from a study of blood T cell repertoires in COVID-19. Data came from immunoSEQ multiplex PCR; TCRdb stores just in-frame clones and leaves some out. The profile shows 240,000 or so clones, about 84% of them singletons. The chain combines TRBV4-1 with TRBJ1-3, with D unclear. Input material: peripheral blood. The receptor comes from an elderly man with acute or convalescent COVID-19. The CDR3 DNA follows: TGCGCCAGCAGCCAAGAGACGCTTCTCGCAGGCACCATATATTTT. Protein sequence: CASSQETLLAGTIYF.